This is a list of T cell receptor beta chains from one sample in a study of blood T cell repertoires in COVID-19. Measured with immunoSEQ multiplex PCR; TCRdb has only the in-frame clones, and not every one. The sample has roughly 49,000 clones, approximately 91% seen once; the top ten hold about 26%. Sequenced: peripheral blood. These receptors originate from a human donor in a cohort sampled during active COVID-19. CDR3s include the opening cysteine and the closing phenylalanine or tryptophan. The D gene is left open where the match is weak. Size values are once, few and many counts, or a class for expanded clones, and some rows have none.

CDR3 DNA: TGTGCCAGCAGCCAAGATCCACCAATGAGGGGGTCGGAGACCCAGTACTTC
CDR3 protein: CASSQDPPMRGSETQYF
V gene: TRBV14
D gene: .
clone size: .
J gene: TRBJ2-5

CDR3 DNA: TGTGCCAGCAGCCTCTACCTTCCTAGGCACAATGAGCAGTTCTTC
CDR3 protein: CASSLYLPRHNEQFF
V gene: TRBV5-6
D gene: .
clone size: .
J gene: TRBJ2-1

CDR3 DNA: TGTGCCAGCACTGTTAGCGTCACCGGGGAGCTGTTTTTT
CDR3 protein: CASTVSVTGELFF
V gene: TRBV2
D gene: .
clone size: .
J gene: TRBJ2-2

CDR3 DNA: TGTGCCAGCAGTCCCCTGCCGGCAGGTCCATATGGCTACACCTTC
CDR3 protein: CASSPLPAGPYGYTF
V gene: TRBV6-5
D gene: .
clone size: .
J gene: TRBJ1-2

CDR3 DNA: TGTGCCAGCAGATCGGGACAGGTCGCCCCCGAGCAGTACTTC
CDR3 protein: CASRSGQVAPEQYF
V gene: TRBV5-4
D gene: TRBD1
clone size: .
J gene: TRBJ2-7

CDR3 DNA: TGTGCCAGTAGCAGGCTGAATACGCAGTATTTT
CDR3 protein: CASSRLNTQYF
V gene: TRBV19
D gene: .
clone size: .
J gene: TRBJ2-3

CDR3 DNA: TGTGCCAGCAGCGTACGGGGGGCGGGCGAGCAGTACTTC
CDR3 protein: CASSVRGAGEQYF
V gene: TRBV9
D gene: .
clone size: .
J gene: TRBJ2-7

CDR3 DNA: TGCGCCAGCAGCTTGGTAGGAGGGATAGAGACCCAGTACTTC
CDR3 protein: CASSLVGGIETQYF
V gene: TRBV5-1
D gene: .
clone size: .
J gene: TRBJ2-5

CDR3 DNA: TGTGCCAGCAGCCATTCCCAAGGGCGGGAGCCCTCCAATGAGCAGTTCTTC
CDR3 protein: CASSHSQGREPSNEQFF
V gene: TRBV3-1/TRBV3-2
D gene: TRBD2
clone size: .
J gene: TRBJ2-1

CDR3 DNA: TGCGCCAGCAGCTTTCCCGGGACAGGGGACCAGACCCAGTACTTC
CDR3 protein: CASSFPGTGDQTQYF
V gene: TRBV5-1
D gene: TRBD1
clone size: .
J gene: TRBJ2-5

CDR3 DNA: TGTGCCAGCGCACGGGAGAGCACAGATACGCAGTATTTT
CDR3 protein: CASARESTDTQYF
V gene: TRBV7-2
D gene: .
clone size: .
J gene: TRBJ2-3

CDR3 DNA: TGTGCCAGCAGCCAAGATTCGTCGGTAGTTGAGACCCAGTACTTC
CDR3 protein: CASSQDSSVVETQYF
V gene: TRBV14
D gene: .
clone size: .
J gene: TRBJ2-5

CDR3 DNA: TGTGCCAGCAGCCAAGATCGGAGCGGGGGGGCCTCTTACACCGGGGAGCTGTTTTTT
CDR3 protein: CASSQDRSGGASYTGELFF
V gene: TRBV4-2
D gene: TRBD2
clone size: .
J gene: TRBJ2-2

CDR3 DNA: TGCGCCAGTAAAAAGGGGGCAGGAGAATTGAACACTGAAGCTTTCTTT
CDR3 protein: CASKKGAGELNTEAFF
V gene: TRBV5-1
D gene: TRBD1
clone size: .
J gene: TRBJ1-1

CDR3 DNA: TGTGCCAGCAGTTTGAGATCGTACTACGAGCAGTACTTC
CDR3 protein: CASSLRSYYEQYF
V gene: TRBV28
D gene: .
clone size: .
J gene: TRBJ2-7

CDR3 DNA: TGTGCCAGTAGACTTGTGGGGGGGGGACTAGCTCTTATCAATGAGCAGTTCTTC
CDR3 protein: CASRLVGGGLALINEQFF
V gene: TRBV19
D gene: TRBD2
clone size: .
J gene: TRBJ2-1

CDR3 DNA: TGTGCCAGCAGCGTAGAGCAGGGTAGGACTGAGCAGTTCTTC
CDR3 protein: CASSVEQGRTEQFF
V gene: TRBV9
D gene: .
clone size: once
J gene: TRBJ2-1

CDR3 DNA: TGTGCCATCAGTGAGTCGTCAGGGGGCCGCGGGAACGAGCAGTACTTC
CDR3 protein: CAISESSGGRGNEQYF
V gene: TRBV10-3
D gene: TRBD1
clone size: .
J gene: TRBJ2-7